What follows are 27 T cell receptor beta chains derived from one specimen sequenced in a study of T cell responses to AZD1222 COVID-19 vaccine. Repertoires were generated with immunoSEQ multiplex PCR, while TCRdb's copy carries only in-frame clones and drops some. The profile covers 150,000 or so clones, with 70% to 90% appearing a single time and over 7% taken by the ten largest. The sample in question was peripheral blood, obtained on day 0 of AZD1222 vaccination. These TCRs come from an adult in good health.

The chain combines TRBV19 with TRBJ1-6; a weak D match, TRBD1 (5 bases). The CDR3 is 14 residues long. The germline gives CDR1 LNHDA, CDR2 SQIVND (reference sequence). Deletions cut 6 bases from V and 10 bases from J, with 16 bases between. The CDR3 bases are TGTGCCAGTAGCTCCCTGGGGGGATGGTCACCCCTCCACTTT. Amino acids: CASSSLGGWSPLHF.

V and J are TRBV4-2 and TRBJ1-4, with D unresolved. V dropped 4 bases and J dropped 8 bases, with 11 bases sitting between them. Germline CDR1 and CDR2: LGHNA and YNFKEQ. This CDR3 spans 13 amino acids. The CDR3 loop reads CASSRDVGEKLFF. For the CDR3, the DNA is TGTGCCAGCAGCCGGGATGTCGGAGAAAAACTGTTTTTT.

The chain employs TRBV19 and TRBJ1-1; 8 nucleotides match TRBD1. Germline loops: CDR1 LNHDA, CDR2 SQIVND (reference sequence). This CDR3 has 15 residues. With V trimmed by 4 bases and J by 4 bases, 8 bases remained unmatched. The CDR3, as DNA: TGTGCCAGTAGTACCTTGACAGGGGTATCCACTGAAGCTTTCTTT. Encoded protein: CASSTLTGVSTEAFF.

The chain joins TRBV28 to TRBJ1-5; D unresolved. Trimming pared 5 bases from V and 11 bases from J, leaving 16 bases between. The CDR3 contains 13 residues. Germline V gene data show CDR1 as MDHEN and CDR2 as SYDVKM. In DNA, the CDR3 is TGTGCCAGCAGTGCACCCGTGTCCCGTACCCAGCATTTT. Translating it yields CASSAPVSRTQHF.

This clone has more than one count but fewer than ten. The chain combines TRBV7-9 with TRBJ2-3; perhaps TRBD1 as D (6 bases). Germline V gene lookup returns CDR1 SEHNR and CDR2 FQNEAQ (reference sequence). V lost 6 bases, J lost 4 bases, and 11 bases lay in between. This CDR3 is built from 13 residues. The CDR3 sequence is CASSSTGSDTQYF. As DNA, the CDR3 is TGTGCCAGCAGTTCCACAGGGTCAGATACGCAGTATTTT. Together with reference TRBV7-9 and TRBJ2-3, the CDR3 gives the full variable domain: DTGVSQNPRHKITKRGQNVTFRCDPISEHNRLYWYRQTLGQGPEFLTYFQNEAQLEKSRLLSDRFSAERPKGSFSTLEIQRTEQGDSAMYLCASSSTGSDTQYFGPGTRLTVL.

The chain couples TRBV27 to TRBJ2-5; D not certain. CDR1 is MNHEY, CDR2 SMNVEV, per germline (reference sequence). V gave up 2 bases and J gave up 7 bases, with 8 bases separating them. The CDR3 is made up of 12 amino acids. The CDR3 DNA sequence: TGTGCCAGCAGTTTAAGGGCAGGGACCCAGTACTTC. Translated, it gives CASSLRAGTQYF.

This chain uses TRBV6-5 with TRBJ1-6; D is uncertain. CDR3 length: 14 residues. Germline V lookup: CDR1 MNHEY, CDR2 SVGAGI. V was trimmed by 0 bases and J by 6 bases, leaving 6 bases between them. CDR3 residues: CASSYSASNSPLHF. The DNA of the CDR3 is TGTGCCAGCAGTTACTCAGCCAGTAATTCACCCCTCCACTTT.

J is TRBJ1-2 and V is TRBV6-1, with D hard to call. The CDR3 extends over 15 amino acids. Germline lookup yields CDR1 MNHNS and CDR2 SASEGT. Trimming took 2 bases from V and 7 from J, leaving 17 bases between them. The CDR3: CASSEHARTAGGYTF. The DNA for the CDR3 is TGTGCCAGCAGTGAACACGCCAGAACCGCGGGTGGCTACACCTTC.

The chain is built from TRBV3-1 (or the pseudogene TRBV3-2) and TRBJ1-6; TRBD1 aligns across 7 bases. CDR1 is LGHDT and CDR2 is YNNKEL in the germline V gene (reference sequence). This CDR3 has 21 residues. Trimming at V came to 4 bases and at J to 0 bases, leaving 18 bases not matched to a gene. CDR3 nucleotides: TGTGCCAGCAGCCCCACTACGACCCCCGACAGGGCCTTCTCCTATAATTCACCCCTCCACTTT. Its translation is CASSPTTTPDRAFSYNSPLHF.

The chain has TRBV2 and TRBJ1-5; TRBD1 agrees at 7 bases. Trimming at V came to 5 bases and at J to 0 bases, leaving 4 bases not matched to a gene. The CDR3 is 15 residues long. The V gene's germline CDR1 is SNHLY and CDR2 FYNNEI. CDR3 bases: TGTGCCAGCAGTCTCGACAGGGTTAGCAATCAGCCCCAGCATTTT. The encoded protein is CASSLDRVSNQPQHF.

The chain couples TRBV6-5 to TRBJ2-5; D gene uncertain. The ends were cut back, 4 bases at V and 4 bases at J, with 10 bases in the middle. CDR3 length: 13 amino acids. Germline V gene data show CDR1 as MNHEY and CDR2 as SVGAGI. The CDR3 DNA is TGTGCCAGCAGTTTCGCGTGGCGAGAGACCCAGTACTTC. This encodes CASSFAWRETQYF.

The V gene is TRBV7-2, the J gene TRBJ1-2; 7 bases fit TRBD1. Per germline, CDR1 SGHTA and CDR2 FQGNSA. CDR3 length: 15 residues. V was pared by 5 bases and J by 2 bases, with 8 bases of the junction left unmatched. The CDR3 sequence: CASSQVSTGNYGYTF. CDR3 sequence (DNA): TGTGCCAGCAGCCAGGTTTCGACAGGGAACTATGGCTACACCTTC.

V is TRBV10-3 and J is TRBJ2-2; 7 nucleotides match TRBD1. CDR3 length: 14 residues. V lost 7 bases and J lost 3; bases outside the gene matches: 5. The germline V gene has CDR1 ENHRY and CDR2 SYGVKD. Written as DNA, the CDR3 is TGTGCCATCAAACAGGGGTCCGACACCGGGGAGCTGTTTTTT. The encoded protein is CAIKQGSDTGELFF.

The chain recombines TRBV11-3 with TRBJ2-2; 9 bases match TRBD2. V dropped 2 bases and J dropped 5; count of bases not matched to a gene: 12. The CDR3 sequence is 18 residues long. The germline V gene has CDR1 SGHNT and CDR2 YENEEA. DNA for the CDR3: TGTGCCAGCAGCTTATCCTCTGCTAGCGGGGCGCGGACCGGGGAGCTGTTTTTT. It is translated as CASSLSSASGARTGELFF.

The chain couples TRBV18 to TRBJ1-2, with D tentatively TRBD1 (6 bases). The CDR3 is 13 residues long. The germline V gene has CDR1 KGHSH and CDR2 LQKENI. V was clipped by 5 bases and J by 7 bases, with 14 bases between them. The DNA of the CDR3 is TGTGCCAGCTCAGCCTACTTGGGGGCTGGCTACACCTTC. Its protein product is CASSAYLGAGYTF. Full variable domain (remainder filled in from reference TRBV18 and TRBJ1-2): NAGVMQNPRHLVRRRGQEARLRCSPMKGHSHVYWYRQLPEEGLKFMVYLQKENIIDESGMPKERFSAEFPKEGPSILRIQQVVRGDSAAYFCASSAYLGAGYTFGSGTRLTVV.

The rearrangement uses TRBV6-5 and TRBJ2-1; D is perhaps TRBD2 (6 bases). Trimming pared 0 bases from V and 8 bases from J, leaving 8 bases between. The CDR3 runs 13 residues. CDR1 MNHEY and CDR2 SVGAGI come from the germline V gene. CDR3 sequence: CASSYSTSYEQFF. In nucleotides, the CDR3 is TGTGCCAGCAGTTACTCGACTAGTTATGAGCAGTTCTTC.

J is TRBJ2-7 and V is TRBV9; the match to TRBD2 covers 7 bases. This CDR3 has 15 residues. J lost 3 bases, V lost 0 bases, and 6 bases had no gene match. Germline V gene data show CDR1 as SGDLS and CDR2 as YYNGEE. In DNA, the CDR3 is TGTGCCAGCAGCGTAGCTGGCGGGGGATACTACGAGCAGTACTTC. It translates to CASSVAGGGYYEQYF.

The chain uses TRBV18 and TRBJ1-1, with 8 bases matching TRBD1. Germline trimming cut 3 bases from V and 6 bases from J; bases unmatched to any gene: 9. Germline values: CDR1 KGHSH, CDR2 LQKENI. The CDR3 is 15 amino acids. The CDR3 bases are TGTGCCAGCTCACCGCAGGGGGCTATCAGTTCTGAAGCTTTCTTT. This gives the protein CASSPQGAISSEAFF.

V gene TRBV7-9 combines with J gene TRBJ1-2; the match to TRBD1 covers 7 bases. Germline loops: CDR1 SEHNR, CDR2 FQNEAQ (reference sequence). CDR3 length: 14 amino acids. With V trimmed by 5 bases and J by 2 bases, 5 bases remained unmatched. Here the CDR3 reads CASSRQGINYGYTF. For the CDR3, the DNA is TGTGCCAGCAGCCGACAGGGCATAAACTATGGCTACACCTTC.

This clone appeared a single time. CDR3 in DNA: TGTGCCAGCAACTCCCGGGACAGAGCCTACAATGAGCAGTTCTTC. Amino acids: CASNSRDRAYNEQFF. V is TRBV28 and J is TRBJ2-1; 7 bases are shared with TRBD1. Germline CDR1 is MDHEN and CDR2 is SYDVKM. The CDR3 extends over 15 amino acids. V dropped 7 bases and J dropped 2; count of bases not matched to a gene: 8.

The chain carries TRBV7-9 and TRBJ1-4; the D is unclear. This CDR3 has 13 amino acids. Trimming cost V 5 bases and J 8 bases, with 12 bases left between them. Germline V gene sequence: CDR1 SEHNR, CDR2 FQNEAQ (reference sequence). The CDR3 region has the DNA TGTGCCAGCAGCCCAACCTCGGCCGAAAAACTGTTTTTT. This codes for CASSPTSAEKLFF.

Here the CDR3 DNA reads TGTGCCAGCACCCCAACGGGGCAAGCTGGAAACACCATATATTTT. Amino acids: CASTPTGQAGNTIYF. The chain uses TRBV28 and TRBJ1-3; the D gene is possibly TRBD1 (5 bases). V was pared by 7 bases and J by 2 bases, with 15 bases between. Germline values: CDR1 MDHEN, CDR2 SYDVKM. This CDR3 is built from 15 residues.

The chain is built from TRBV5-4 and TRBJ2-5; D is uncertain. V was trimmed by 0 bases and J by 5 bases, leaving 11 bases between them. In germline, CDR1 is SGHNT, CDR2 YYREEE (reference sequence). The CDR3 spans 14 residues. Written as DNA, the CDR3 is TGTGCCAGCAGCTTGGCGACCCCACCGGAGACCCAGTACTTC. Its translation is CASSLATPPETQYF.

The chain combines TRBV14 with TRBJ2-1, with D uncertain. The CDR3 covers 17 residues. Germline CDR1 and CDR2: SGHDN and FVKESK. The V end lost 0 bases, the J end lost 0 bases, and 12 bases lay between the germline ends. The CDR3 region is CASSQDWAAHSYNEQFF. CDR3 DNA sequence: TGTGCCAGCAGCCAAGATTGGGCAGCCCACTCCTACAATGAGCAGTTCTTC.

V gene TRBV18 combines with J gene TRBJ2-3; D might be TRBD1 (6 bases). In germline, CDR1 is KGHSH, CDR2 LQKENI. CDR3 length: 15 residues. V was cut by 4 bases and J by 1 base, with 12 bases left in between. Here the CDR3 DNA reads TGTGCCAGCTCACGAATGAGGACAGGCACAGATACGCAGTATTTT. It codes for CASSRMRTGTDTQYF.

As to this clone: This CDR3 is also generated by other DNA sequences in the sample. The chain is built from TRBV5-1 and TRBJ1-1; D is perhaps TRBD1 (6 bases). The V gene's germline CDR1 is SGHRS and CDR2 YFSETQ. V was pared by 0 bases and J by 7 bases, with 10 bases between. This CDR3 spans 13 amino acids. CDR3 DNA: TGCGCCAGCAGCTTGGCCGGGGGCTTTGAAGCTTTCTTT. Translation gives CASSLAGGFEAFF.

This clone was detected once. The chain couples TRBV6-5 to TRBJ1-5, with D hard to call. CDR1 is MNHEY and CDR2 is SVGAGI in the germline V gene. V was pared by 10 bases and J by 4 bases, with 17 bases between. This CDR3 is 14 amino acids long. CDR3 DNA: TGTGCCAAACGGGAGGCGGTGGGGAATCAGCCCCAGCATTTT. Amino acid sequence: CAKREAVGNQPQHF.